A single sample gave rise to the 10 T cell receptor beta chains below, sequenced in a study of blood T cell repertoires in COVID-19. Using immunoSEQ multiplex PCR, the repertoire was profiled, and TCRdb retains in-frame clones only, with some absent. The sample lists 40,000 to 50,000 clones, 85% to 90% occurring once. Material: peripheral blood. These receptors were collected from a man aged 40-49 years with active COVID-19.

The rearrangement links TRBV6-5 to TRBJ1-3; tentatively, D is TRBD1 (6 bases). The CDR3 is 15 residues long. Between the trimmed V and J ends, which lost 4 bases and 0 bases, there was a span of 10 bases. CDR1 and CDR2 from the germline V gene are MNHEY and SVGAGI. The CDR3 region is CASSFRGVSGNTIYF. Written as DNA, the CDR3 is TGTGCCAGCAGTTTCAGGGGCGTCTCTGGAAACACCATATATTTT.

The J gene is TRBJ2-3, the V gene TRBV6-1; D uncertain. Germline V gene data show CDR1 as MNHNS and CDR2 as SASEGT. This CDR3 spans 15 amino acids. Trimming took 5 bases from V and 2 from J, leaving 14 bases between them. DNA for the CDR3: TGTGCCAGCAGTTTAAACTCCCCCCACACAGATACGCAGTATTTT. Its protein is CASSLNSPHTDTQYF.

The rearrangement uses TRBV5-1 and TRBJ2-5; TRBD2 agrees at 10 bases. The CDR3 contains 15 residues. From germline, CDR1 is SGHRS and CDR2 YFSETQ. Trimming removed 5 bases from V and 2 bases from J; junction bases left unmatched: 6. The CDR3, as DNA: TGCGCCAGCAGTCTATCTAGCGGGAGTCAAGAGACCCAGTACTTC. Residues: CASSLSSGSQETQYF.

The V and J genes are TRBV5-1 and TRBJ2-7, with 8 bases lining up with TRBD2. CDR3 length: 16 residues. The germline gives CDR1 SGHRS, CDR2 YFSETQ. V gave up 0 bases and J gave up 3 bases; unmatched junction bases: 8. CDR3 protein: CASSLVGGRILYEQYF. The DNA of the CDR3 is TGCGCCAGCAGCTTGGTGGGCGGGAGGATCCTCTACGAGCAGTACTTC.

The rearrangement links TRBV19 to TRBJ1-2; tentatively, D is TRBD1 (5 bases). Germline V gene sequence: CDR1 LNHDA, CDR2 SQIVND (reference sequence). The CDR3 contains 13 residues. V lost 2 bases, J lost 6 bases, and 10 bases lay in between. Here the CDR3 DNA reads TGTGCCAGTAGTATATGGGCAGGGCATGGCTACACCTTC. This codes for CASSIWAGHGYTF.

The chain links TRBV19 to TRBJ1-2, with D unresolved. Germline assignment: CDR1 LNHDA and CDR2 SQIVND (reference sequence). The CDR3 runs 15 residues. V was trimmed by 4 bases and J by 2 bases, leaving 14 bases between them. The CDR3 DNA follows: TGTGCCAGTAGTACACTAGCGGGGTCCAACTATGGCTACACCTTC. This sequence encodes CASSTLAGSNYGYTF.

The chain joins TRBV28 to TRBJ2-3, with TRBD1 matching 11 bases. The CDR3 totals 15 residues. Germline V gene data show CDR1 as MDHEN and CDR2 as SYDVKM. Trimming cost V 3 bases and J 6 bases; bases outside gene matches: 5. CDR3 DNA sequence: TGTGCCAGCAGTTTGGGGGGACAGGGGGACGATACGCAGTATTTT. Protein sequence: CASSLGGQGDDTQYF.

The chain has TRBV5-3 and TRBJ1-3; D not certain. TRBV5-3 is an ORF for which the function is uncertain. Trimming cost V 1 base and J 0 bases, with 11 bases left between them. CDR3 length: 16 residues. CDR3 sequence reads: CARSLLQTLSGNTIYF. The DNA of the CDR3 is TGTGCCAGAAGCTTGCTCCAGACTCTCTCTGGAAACACCATATATTTT.

The chain is built from TRBV5-4 and TRBJ2-1, with a weak D call TRBD2 (5 bases). This CDR3 has 15 residues. Trimming shortened V by 1 base and J by 1 base, and 9 bases separated the two germline ends. CDR1 SGHNT and CDR2 YYREEE come from the germline V gene (reference sequence). The CDR3 DNA reads TGTGCCAGCAGCTTGAGAACTAGTTCCTACAATGAGCAGTTCTTC. Translating gives CASSLRTSSYNEQFF. Looking up the rest from reference TRBV5-4 and TRBJ2-1 gives the full variable domain: ETGVTQSPTHLIKTRGQQVTLRCSSQSGHNTVSWYQQALGQGPQFIFQYYREEENGRGNFPPRFSGLQFPNYSSELNVNALELDDSALYLCASSLRTSSYNEQFFGPGTRLTVL.

The chain joins TRBV7-2 to TRBJ2-5; 9 nucleotides match TRBD2. CDR3 size: 16 residues. The germline V gene encodes CDR1 SGHTA and CDR2 FQGNSA. Trimming removed 3 bases from V and 4 bases from J; junction bases left unmatched: 9. The CDR3 region has the DNA TGTGCCAGCAGCTTGGGGACTAGCACGAGGGGAGAGACCCAGTACTTC. Residues: CASSLGTSTRGETQYF.